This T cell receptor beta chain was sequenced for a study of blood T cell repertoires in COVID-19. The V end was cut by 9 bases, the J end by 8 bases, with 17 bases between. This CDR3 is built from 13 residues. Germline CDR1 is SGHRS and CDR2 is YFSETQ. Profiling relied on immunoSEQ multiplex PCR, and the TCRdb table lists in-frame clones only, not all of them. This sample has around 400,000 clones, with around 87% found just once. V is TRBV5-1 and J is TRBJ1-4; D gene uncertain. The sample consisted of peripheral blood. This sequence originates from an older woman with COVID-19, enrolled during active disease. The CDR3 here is CAMAGGVWEKLFF. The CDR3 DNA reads TGCGCCATGGCCGGAGGAGTGTGGGAAAAACTGTTTTTT.